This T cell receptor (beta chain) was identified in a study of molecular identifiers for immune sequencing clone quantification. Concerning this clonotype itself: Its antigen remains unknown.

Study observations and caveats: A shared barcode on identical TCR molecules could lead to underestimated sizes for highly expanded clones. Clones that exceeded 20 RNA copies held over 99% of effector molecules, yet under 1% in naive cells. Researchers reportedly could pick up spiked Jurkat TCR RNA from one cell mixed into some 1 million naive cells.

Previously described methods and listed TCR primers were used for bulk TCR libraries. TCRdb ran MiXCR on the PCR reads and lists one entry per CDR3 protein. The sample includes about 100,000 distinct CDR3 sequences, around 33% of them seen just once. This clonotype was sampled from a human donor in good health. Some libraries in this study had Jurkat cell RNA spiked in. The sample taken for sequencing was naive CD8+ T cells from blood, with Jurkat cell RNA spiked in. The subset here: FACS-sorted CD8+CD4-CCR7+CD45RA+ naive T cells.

In DNA, the CDR3 is TGTGCCAGCAGTTTAATAGGCGGGAGGGCTGGGGGGAATGAGCAGTTCTTC. This gives the protein CASSLIGGRAGGNEQFF. The rearrangement joins TRBV27 to TRBJ2-1, with 9 nucleotides matching TRBD2. Germline values: CDR1 MNHEY, CDR2 SMNVEV (reference sequence). Trimming removed 2 bases from V and 7 bases from J; junction bases left unmatched: 12. The CDR3 contains 17 residues.